Listed below are T cell receptor beta chains from one sample, sequenced in a study of T cell changes during pregnancy in multiple sclerosis. TCRdb's table, derived via immunoSEQ multiplex PCR, lists solely in-frame clones and lacks some. The data show over 55,000 clones, with around 94% seen just once and around 3.5% held by the top ten. Material: CD8+ T cells from peripheral blood mononuclear cells, obtained in the third trimester of pregnancy. The receptors stem from a female donor with multiple sclerosis, enrolled in a pregnancy study. Both conserved end residues are part of each CDR3.

V	J	CDR3
TRBV6-5	TRBJ2-1	CASMWVGGTGEQFF
TRBV6-4	TRBJ2-5	CASSVLAGERETQYF
TRBV6-1	TRBJ1-4	CASSEVLIWQGLEKLFF
TRBV27	TRBJ1-2	CASSPTPQGALNYGYTF
TRBV6-6	TRBJ2-1	CASSYLGLADNEQFF
TRBV10-3	TRBJ1-1	CAISEGGGTEAFF
TRBV23-1	TRBJ1-5	CASTNRGGNQPQHF
TRBV7-6	TRBJ2-1	CASSLGCPDCLAKSSYNEQFF
TRBV7-2	TRBJ2-7	CASSLGYRDRVYEQYF
TRBV11-2	TRBJ2-1	CASSSGEQFF
TRBV23-1	TRBJ1-1	CASSQFRAGGEVSGMNTEAFF
TRBV27	TRBJ1-1	CASSLNGQGGTEAFF
TRBV27	TRBJ2-1	CASSWIAGGPHEQFF
TRBV4-1	TRBJ2-7	CASSQNNRGSHEQYF
TRBV27	TRBJ1-2	CASSATRQGNYGYTF
TRBV25-1	TRBJ2-2	CASSPGELTGELFF
TRBV4-1	TRBJ2-1	CASSHLPSLADEQFF
TRBV10-2	TRBJ1-2	CASSPYGNTNYGYTF
TRBV5-1	TRBJ2-7	CASSARTSTYEQYF
TRBV5-1	TRBJ1-1	CASSDRTGRNTEAFF
TRBV4-2	TRBJ2-1	CASSQDLGGGEQFF
TRBV9	TRBJ2-1	CASSVVSYNEQFF
TRBV9	TRBJ2-7	CASSPDSYYEQYF
TRBV10-2	TRBJ1-5	CASSPQIGASNQPQHF
TRBV9	TRBJ2-5	CASSVIGTPQETQYF
TRBV30	TRBJ2-7	CAWSWTTSYEQYF
TRBV23-1	TRBJ2-1	CASSHPDSFNEQFF
TRBV2	TRBJ2-7	CASSDPGQGTYEQYF
TRBV6-4	TRBJ2-1	CASSFSAGAEGEQFF
TRBV7-6	TRBJ1-1	CASSVGTALDAFF
TRBV4-3	TRBJ2-7	CASSQVYGEGYEQYF
TRBV7-9	TRBJ2-5	CASSARTSGHQETQYF
TRBV5-1	TRBJ1-1	CASRLGQANTEAFF
TRBV6-4	TRBJ2-3	CASRAGPAGPTDTQYF
TRBV5-1	TRBJ1-1	CASSLEVRMNTEAFF
TRBV11-2	TRBJ2-1	CASSPVPSSYNEQFF
TRBV4-1	TRBJ2-1	CASSQVAGGVKNNEQFF
TRBV7-2	TRBJ2-1	CASRELAGALEQFF
TRBV9	TRBJ2-1	CASSPLTESEQFF
TRBV28	TRBJ1-2	CASIGVAQGIYGYTF
TRBV4-1	TRBJ2-7	CASSQAPDGAYEQYF
TRBV11-2	TRBJ2-6	CASSPRRGSGANVLTF
TRBV5-3	TRBJ1-1	CARNPSGENTEAFF
TRBV7-9	TRBJ2-1	CASSNGGERLAYNEQFF
TRBV28	TRBJ2-7	CASSSGQALDYEQYF
TRBV9	TRBJ1-1	CASSEGTLMNTEAFF
TRBV19	TRBJ2-7	CASSPTLAGLYEQYF
TRBV7-9	TRBJ2-5	CASGGQGGLETQYF